This T cell receptor beta chain was sequenced during a study of blood T cells in healthy people across ages. The V gene's germline CDR1 is SGHTA and CDR2 FQGNSA. The junction had 13 bases not matched to a gene; V was cut back by 5 bases and J by 3 bases. CDR3 length: 16 amino acids. PCR was performed a second time for about 7 to 11 cycles using a sample-barcoded 5' primer and a J-beta primer mix. Per-sample output comprised a minimum of 2.5 million paired-end reads containing CDR3. A single record per CDR3 protein comes from TCRdb applying MiXCR to the 5' RACE reads. The table shows around 1,800,000 distinct CDR3 sequences, with 35% to 50% occurring only once. Peripheral blood from each donor was collected in a volume of 8.5 to 10 milliliters.

This sequence was found in a human donor in good health. The V call is TRBV7-2, the J call TRBJ2-7, with 7 nucleotides matching TRBD2. The sample consisted of blood. CDR3 DNA sequence: TGTGCCAGCAGCCCTAGAGCGGGGAAAGGCTTCTACGAGCAGTACTTC. This translates into CASSPRAGKGFYEQYF. Full variable domain (remainder filled in from reference TRBV7-2 and TRBJ2-7): GAGVSQSPSNKVTEKGKDVELRCDPISGHTALYWYRQSLGQGLEFLIYFQGNSAPDKSGLPSDRFSAERTGGSVSTLTIQRTQQEDSAVYLCASSPRAGKGFYEQYFGPGTRLTVT.